This T cell receptor (beta chain) was sequenced during a study of cytotoxic CD8 clonotypes in ibrutinib-treated CLL. Study-wide context: An average of around 250,000 productive templates and approximately 90,000 productive rearrangements was obtained per sample. Findings and caveats of the study: Baseline clonality, higher than in age-matched healthy donors, tracked circulating CD8+ T-cell counts.

Profiled with immunoSEQ multiplex PCR; TCRdb holds only in-frame clones, not every one. The sample holds some 140,000 clones, approximately 90% seen once. With 9 bases removed from V and 5 bases from J, the gap between germline ends came to 16 bases. Germline V gives CDR1 LNHDA, CDR2 SQIVND (reference sequence). The CDR3 loop spans 13 amino acids. As regards this clone: Antigen: not known.

This specimen consisted of PBMCs, obtained after 12 months of ibrutinib treatment. The J gene is TRBJ2-5, the V gene TRBV19; D might be TRBD1 (6 bases). This sequence was found in a human donor with chronic lymphocytic leukemia. DNA for the CDR3: TGTGCCAGCAAGCTCACAGGGAAGGAGACCCAGTACTTC. Amino acids: CASKLTGKETQYF. The full variable domain, rest sourced from reference TRBV19 and TRBJ2-5, is DGGITQSPKYLFRKEGQNVTLSCEQNLNHDAMYWYRQDPGQGLRLIYYSQIVNDFQKGDIAEGYSVSREKKESFPLTVTSAQKNPTAFYLCASKLTGKETQYFGPGTRLLVL.